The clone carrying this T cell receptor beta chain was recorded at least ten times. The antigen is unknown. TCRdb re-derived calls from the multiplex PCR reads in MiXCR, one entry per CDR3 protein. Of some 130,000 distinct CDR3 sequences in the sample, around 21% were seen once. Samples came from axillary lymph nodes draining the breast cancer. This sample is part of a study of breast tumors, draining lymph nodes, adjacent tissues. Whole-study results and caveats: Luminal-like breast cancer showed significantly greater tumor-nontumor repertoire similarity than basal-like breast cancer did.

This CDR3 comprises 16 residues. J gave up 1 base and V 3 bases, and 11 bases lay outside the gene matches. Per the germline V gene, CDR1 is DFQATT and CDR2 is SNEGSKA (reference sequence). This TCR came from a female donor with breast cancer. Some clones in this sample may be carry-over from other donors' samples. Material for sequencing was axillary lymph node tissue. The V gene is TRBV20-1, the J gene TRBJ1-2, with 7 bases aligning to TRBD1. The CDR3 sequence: CSASLVRDRDNYGYTF. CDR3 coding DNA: TGCAGTGCTAGCCTAGTCCGGGACAGAGATAACTATGGCTACACCTTC.